Below, 14 T cell receptor beta chains from the same sample are listed, as sequenced in a study of response to subunit inactivated influenza vaccine. TCRdb analysed the RT-PCR reads with MiXCR anew, one entry per CDR3 protein. The sample has around 850,000 distinct CDR3 sequences, around a sixth seen once. The sequencing used PBMCs from blood, collected roughly 5 days after vaccination. These receptor sequences come from a man between 50 and 59 years old who received an inactivated influenza vaccine.

This clonotype has a handful of counts. The rearrangement links TRBV7-8 to TRBJ1-2; D gene uncertain. Germline-derived CDR1 and CDR2 are SGHVS and FQNEAQ. The CDR3 spans 14 residues. V lost 5 bases to trimming and J lost 3 bases, with 13 bases between them. Here the CDR3 DNA reads TGTGCCAGCAGCGAAGACGGACGGCACTATGGCTACACCTTC. Protein sequence: CASSEDGRHYGYTF.

Details on this clonotype: One end of the junction is discordant with germline, which a read error may explain. In DNA, the CDR3 is TGTGCCTGCAGGGATGACAGGGTAACCTACAATGAGCAGTTCTTC. Translation gives CACRDDRVTYNEQFF. The rearrangement links TRBV12-3 or TRBV12-4 to TRBJ2-1, with TRBD1 identical over 7 bases. The CDR3 length is 15 residues.

This clonotype was found a few times. The chain links TRBV6-5 to TRBJ2-3; D is ambiguous. Germline V lookup: CDR1 MNHEY, CDR2 SVGAGI. The V and J ends lost 2 bases and 0 bases respectively, with 9 bases between them. This CDR3 has 15 amino acids. The CDR3 region has the DNA TGTGCCAGCAGTTACGATAGGCCTAGCACAGATACGCAGTATTTT. Translating gives CASSYDRPSTDTQYF.

This chain connects TRBV20-1 to TRBJ2-5, with TRBD2 as a possible D gene (5 bases). CDR1 is DFQATT and CDR2 is SNEGSKA in the germline V gene (reference sequence). The CDR3 spans 12 residues. V was trimmed by 6 bases and J by 7 bases, leaving 15 bases between them. The CDR3 region is CSARTDSWTQYF. The CDR3, as DNA: TGCAGTGCGCGGACTGACTCCTGGACCCAGTACTTC.

The chain recombines TRBV14 with TRBJ2-5; D might be TRBD2 (5 bases). The germline V gene has CDR1 SGHDN and CDR2 FVKESK. V was cut by 2 bases and J by 7 bases, with 14 bases left in between. The CDR3 has 14 amino acids. CDR3 nucleotide sequence: TGTGCCAGCAGCCAATCTCGAGGGATCGGGACCCAGTACTTC. It yields the protein CASSQSRGIGTQYF.

The rearrangement joins TRBV27 to TRBJ1-2; 8 bases match TRBD1. Per the germline V gene, CDR1 is MNHEY and CDR2 is SMNVEV (reference sequence). J was trimmed by 7 bases and V by 5 bases; bases with no gene match: 6. The CDR3 covers 13 residues. The CDR3 DNA sequence: TGTGCCAGCAGTCCGACAGGGGAATCTGGCTACACCTTC. Translated: CASSPTGESGYTF.

This clonotype was counted only a few times. This sequence joins TRBV5-1 and TRBJ2-3; 7 bases match TRBD2. Germline CDR1 SGHRS, CDR2 YFSETQ. The CDR3 totals 16 residues. J gave up 0 bases and V 0 bases, and 4 bases lay outside the gene matches. CDR3 residues: CASSLATAGSTDTQYF. The CDR3 nucleotides are TGCGCCAGCAGCTTGGCCACAGCGGGGAGCACAGATACGCAGTATTTT.

The DNA for the CDR3 is TGTGCCAGCTCGGGGGCCTTGGGGAACACCGGGGAGCTGTTTTTT. Protein product: CASSGALGNTGELFF. The chain uses TRBV7-9 and TRBJ2-2; D is perhaps TRBD1 or TRBD2 (6 bases each). Per the germline V gene, CDR1 is SEHNR and CDR2 is FQNEAQ (reference sequence). Trimming shortened V by 8 bases and J by 1 base, and 14 bases separated the two germline ends. There are 15 residues in the CDR3.

V usage is TRBV29-1 and J usage is TRBJ2-3; D is undetermined. Per germline, CDR1 SQVTM and CDR2 ANQGSEA. V was pared by 5 bases and J by 2 bases, with 8 bases between. CDR3 size: 12 residues. The CDR3 loop is CSVIQITDTQYF. In DNA form, the CDR3 reads TGCAGCGTTATTCAGATCACAGATACGCAGTATTTT.

This clonotype showed up just a few times. The chain is built from TRBV5-1 and TRBJ2-1; a weak D match, TRBD2 (5 bases). Germline V gives CDR1 SGHRS, CDR2 YFSETQ. The ends were cut back, 0 bases at V and 6 bases at J, with 13 bases in the middle. The CDR3 covers 15 residues. The CDR3 DNA reads TGCGCCAGCAGCTTGGGACCCTCGGACTCCAATGAGCAGTTCTTC. Encoded protein: CASSLGPSDSNEQFF.

This chain links TRBV24-1 with TRBJ2-2; tentatively, D is TRBD1 or TRBD2 (5 bases each). Trimming took 7 bases from V and 0 from J, leaving 14 bases between them. The CDR3 sequence is 16 residues long. The V gene's germline CDR1 is KGHDR and CDR2 SFDVKD. The CDR3 bases are TGTGCCACCAGCGATACCGGGACCTCGAACACCGGGGAGCTGTTTTTT. Encoded protein: CATSDTGTSNTGELFF.

A few counts support this clonotype. V is TRBV20-1 and J is TRBJ2-1; D unclear. Germline-derived CDR1 and CDR2 are DFQATT and SNEGSKA (reference sequence). V lost 3 bases and J 2 bases, leaving 14 bases between the germline ends. The CDR3 extends over 15 amino acids. DNA for the CDR3: TGCAGTGCTAGGGGTGCCCTAAGCCCCTACAATGAGCAGTTCTTC. Translation gives CSARGALSPYNEQFF.

This chain joins TRBV2 and TRBJ1-6, with D uncertain. V was trimmed by 5 bases and J by 12 bases, leaving 23 bases between them. Germline CDR1 and CDR2: SNHLY and FYNNEI. The CDR3 runs 16 residues. This CDR3 reads CASSMDLGIVRIPLHF. CDR3 bases: TGTGCCAGCAGTATGGACTTGGGTATTGTTCGGATACCCCTCCACTTT.

The CDR3 spells CSVGQLNSYEQYF. In DNA form, the CDR3 reads TGCAGCGTCGGACAGCTTAACTCCTACGAGCAGTACTTC. The chain uses TRBV29-1 and TRBJ2-7; maybe TRBD1 (6 bases). CDR1 and CDR2 from the germline V gene are SQVTM and ANQGSEA. This CDR3 is 13 amino acids long. Trimming left V 6 bases short and J 0 bases short, with 12 bases between.